These 10 T cell receptor beta chains were all obtained from the same sample, sequenced in a study of cytomegalovirus exposure and HLA in healthy donors (dated by TCRdb to about 2017). Receptor amplification or capture employed the immunoSEQ multiplex PCR assay. The multiplex PCR relied on a mix of 60 forward primers for TCR Vbeta segments and 13 reverse primers for TCR Jbeta segments. TCRdb carries this immuneACCESS record with in-frame sequences only. Its versions omit some clonotypes, under half of them owing to an unresolved V gene in the studies checked, with the rest unexplained. This sample is represented by about 140,000 clones; around 75% of them were singletons. 1.2% of the sample is in the top ten clones. The material sequenced was PBMCs. The receptors were sampled from a female donor in good health and CMV-seronegative.

V gene TRBV6-1 combines with J gene TRBJ1-3, with D possibly matching TRBD1 (5 bases). The CDR3 runs 14 residues. V lost 1 base, J lost 4 bases, and 8 bases lay in between. Per the germline V gene, CDR1 is MNHNS and CDR2 is SASEGT. The CDR3 DNA reads as TGTGCCAGCAGTGAAGGGGGCCAGGGAAACACCATATATTTT. It codes for CASSEGGQGNTIYF.

This clone was counted a few times. The chain uses TRBV29-1 and TRBJ1-1, with D hard to call. Germline V gives CDR1 SQVTM, CDR2 ANQGSEA. V gave up 4 bases and J gave up 0 bases, with 12 bases separating them. The CDR3 contains 14 residues. In DNA form, the CDR3 reads TGCAGCGTTGCTCGGGGAGGGATGAACACTGAAGCTTTCTTT. Encoded protein: CSVARGGMNTEAFF.

V and J are TRBV29-1 and TRBJ2-3; TRBD1 matches 8 bases. Germline assignment: CDR1 SQVTM and CDR2 ANQGSEA. This CDR3 region has 15 residues. V trimming: 5 bases; J trimming: 0 bases; junction bases outside the gene matches: 7. This CDR3 is CSVLGQGLSTDTQYF. DNA of the CDR3: TGCAGCGTTCTTGGACAGGGTCTAAGCACAGATACGCAGTATTTT.

The chain carries TRBV30 and TRBJ1-2; the match to TRBD1 covers 9 bases. There are 14 residues in the CDR3. The junction had 5 bases not matched to a gene; V was cut back by 3 bases and J by 3 bases. CDR1 and CDR2 from the germline V gene are GTSNPN and SVGIG (reference sequence). CDR3 bases: TGTGCCTGGAGGCAATGGGACAGGGACTATGGCTACACCTTC. Translated: CAWRQWDRDYGYTF. The full variable domain, rest sourced from reference TRBV30 and TRBJ1-2, is SQTIHQWPATLVQPVGSPLSLECTVEGTSNPNLYWYRQAAGRGLQLLFYSVGIGQISSEVPQNLSASRPQDRQFILSSKKLLLSDSGFYLCAWRQWDRDYGYTFGSGTRLTVV.

This chain uses TRBV5-6 with TRBJ2-2, with 9 positions matching TRBD2. The CDR3 contains 15 residues. Germline V lookup: CDR1 SGHDT, CDR2 YYEEEE. V trimming: 4 bases; J trimming: 6 bases; junction bases outside the gene matches: 7. CDR3 in amino acids: CASSGWAGGAGELFF. The CDR3, as DNA: TGTGCCAGCAGCGGATGGGCGGGAGGGGCCGGGGAGCTGTTTTTT.

This clone was counted only a few times. The CDR3: CASSYSRTGAQPQHF. The CDR3 DNA follows: TGTGCCAGCAGTTACTCGAGGACAGGGGCCCAGCCCCAGCATTTT. This chain uses TRBV6-5 with TRBJ1-5, with 9 bases matching TRBD1. This CDR3 has 15 amino acids. Looked up from germline, CDR1 is MNHEY and CDR2 is SVGAGI. V lost 0 bases to trimming and J lost 7 bases; unmatched junction nucleotides: 4.

The chain carries TRBV7-8 and TRBJ1-2; TRBD1 might be the D (5 bases). Germline CDR1 is SGHVS and CDR2 is FQNEAQ. Between the trimmed V and J ends, which lost 4 bases and 4 bases, there was a span of 16 bases. The CDR3 loop spans 15 amino acids. This CDR3 reads CASSSAGGGTYGYTF. The CDR3 nucleotides are TGTGCCAGCAGCTCCGCCGGGGGAGGAACCTATGGCTACACCTTC. The full variable domain, with the rest looked up from reference TRBV7-8 and TRBJ1-2, is GAGVSQSPRYKVAKRGQDVALRCDPISGHVSLFWYQQALGQGPEFLTYFQNEAQLDKSGLPSDRFFAERPEGSVSTLKIQRTQQEDSAVYLCASSSAGGGTYGYTFGSGTRLTVV.

The chain uses TRBV2 and TRBJ2-7; TRBD2 matches 7 bases. CDR1 is SNHLY, CDR2 FYNNEI, per germline. J was trimmed by 0 bases and V by 7 bases; bases with no gene match: 12. The CDR3 length is 16 residues. The CDR3 DNA reads as TGTGCCAGCATGGTCCGCGGGACTACGAGCTCCTACGAGCAGTACTTC. It encodes CASMVRGTTSSYEQYF.

The J gene is TRBJ1-2, the V gene TRBV5-4; 7 bases match TRBD1. The trim removed 4 bases at V and 8 bases at J, leaving 11 bases unmatched. Per germline, CDR1 SGHNT and CDR2 YYREEE (reference sequence). CDR3 length equals 14 residues. This chain's CDR3 is CASSLEGAGRGYTF. CDR3 nucleotide sequence: TGTGCCAGCAGCCTAGAGGGGGCGGGGAGAGGCTACACCTTC.

The CDR3 here is CASSSGQDYGYTF. CDR3 in DNA: TGTGCCAGCAGCTCCGGACAGGACTATGGCTACACCTTC. The genes are TRBV27 and TRBJ1-2, with 7 bases aligning to TRBD1. The CDR3 sequence is 13 residues long. V dropped 6 bases and J dropped 3; count of bases not matched to a gene: 4. Germline V gene lookup returns CDR1 MNHEY and CDR2 SMNVEV (reference sequence).